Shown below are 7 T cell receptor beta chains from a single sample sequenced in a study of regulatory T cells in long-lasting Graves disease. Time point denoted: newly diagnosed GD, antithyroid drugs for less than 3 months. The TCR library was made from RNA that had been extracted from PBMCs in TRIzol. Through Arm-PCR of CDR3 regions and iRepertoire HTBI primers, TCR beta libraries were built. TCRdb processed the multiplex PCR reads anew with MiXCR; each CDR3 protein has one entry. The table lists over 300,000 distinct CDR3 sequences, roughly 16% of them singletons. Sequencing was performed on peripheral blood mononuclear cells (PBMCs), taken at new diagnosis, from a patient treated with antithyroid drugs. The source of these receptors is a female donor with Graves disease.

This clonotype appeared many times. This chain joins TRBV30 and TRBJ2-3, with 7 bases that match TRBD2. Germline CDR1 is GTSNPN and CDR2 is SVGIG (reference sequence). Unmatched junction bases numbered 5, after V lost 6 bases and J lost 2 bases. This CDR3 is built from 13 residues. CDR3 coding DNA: TGTGCCTGTACTAGCGCCTCCACAGATACGCAGTATTTT. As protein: CACTSASTDTQYF.

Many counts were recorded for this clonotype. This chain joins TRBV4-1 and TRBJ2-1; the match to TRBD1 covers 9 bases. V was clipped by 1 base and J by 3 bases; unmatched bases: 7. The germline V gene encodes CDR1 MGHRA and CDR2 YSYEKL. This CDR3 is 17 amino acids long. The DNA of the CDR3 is TGCGCCAGCAGCCAAGTCTTTCGACAGGGGGTCTACAATGAGCAGTTCTTC. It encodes CASSQVFRQGVYNEQFF.

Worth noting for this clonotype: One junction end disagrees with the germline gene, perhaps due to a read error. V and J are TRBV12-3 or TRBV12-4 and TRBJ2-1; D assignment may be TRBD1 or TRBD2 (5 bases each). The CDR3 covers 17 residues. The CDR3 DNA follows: TGTGCCAGCAGTCCCGTACCCCGGGGCCTCGTTGGGGATGAGCGGTTCTTC. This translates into CASSPVPRGLVGDERFF.

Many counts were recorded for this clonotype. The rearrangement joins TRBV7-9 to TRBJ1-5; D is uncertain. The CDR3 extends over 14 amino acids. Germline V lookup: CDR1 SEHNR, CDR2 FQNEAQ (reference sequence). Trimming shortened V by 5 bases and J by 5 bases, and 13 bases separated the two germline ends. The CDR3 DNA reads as TGTGCCAGCAGCCCCGAGACGGGCCATCAGCCCCAGCATTTT. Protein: CASSPETGHQPQHF.

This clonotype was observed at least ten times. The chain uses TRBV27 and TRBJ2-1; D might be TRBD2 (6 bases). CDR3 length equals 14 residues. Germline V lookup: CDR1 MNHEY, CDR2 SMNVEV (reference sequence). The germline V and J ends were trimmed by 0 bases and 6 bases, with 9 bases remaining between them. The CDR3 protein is CASSLSTAGNEQFF. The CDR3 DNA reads TGTGCCAGCAGTTTATCAACAGCGGGCAATGAGCAGTTCTTC.

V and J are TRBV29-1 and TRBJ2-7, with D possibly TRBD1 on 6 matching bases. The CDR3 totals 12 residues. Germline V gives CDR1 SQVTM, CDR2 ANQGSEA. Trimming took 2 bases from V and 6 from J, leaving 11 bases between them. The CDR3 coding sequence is TGCAGCGTTGAAACAGGGTCTGGCGAGCAGTACTTC. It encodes CSVETGSGEQYF.

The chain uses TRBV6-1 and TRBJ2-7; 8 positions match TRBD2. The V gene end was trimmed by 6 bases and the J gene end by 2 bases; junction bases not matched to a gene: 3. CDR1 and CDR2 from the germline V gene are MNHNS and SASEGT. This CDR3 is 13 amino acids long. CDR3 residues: CASRRGAPYEQYF. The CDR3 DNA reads TGTGCCAGCAGGCGGGGGGCCCCCTACGAGCAGTACTTC.